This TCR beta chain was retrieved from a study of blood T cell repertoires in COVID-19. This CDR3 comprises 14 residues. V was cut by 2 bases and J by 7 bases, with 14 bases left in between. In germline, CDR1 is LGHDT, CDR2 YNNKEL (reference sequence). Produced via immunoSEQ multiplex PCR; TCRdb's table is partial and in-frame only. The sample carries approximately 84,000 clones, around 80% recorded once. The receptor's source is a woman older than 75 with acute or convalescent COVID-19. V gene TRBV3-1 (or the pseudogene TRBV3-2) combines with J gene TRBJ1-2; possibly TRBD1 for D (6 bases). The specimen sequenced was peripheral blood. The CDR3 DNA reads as TGTGCCAGCAGCCAAAGGGGGGGCCTCGCTGGCTACACCTTC. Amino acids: CASSQRGGLAGYTF.